These 26 T cell receptor beta chains share one sample of origin, sequenced in a study of blood T cell repertoires in COVID-19. Libraries were prepared by immunoSEQ multiplex PCR; TCRdb keeps only in-frame clonotypes and omits some of them. The sample yields 270,000 or so clones, roughly 90% seen once. Sequenced: peripheral blood. These receptors were taken from a woman aged 60-75 years with COVID-19, enrolled during active disease.

The gene calls are TRBV20-1 and TRBJ1-2; D is unresolved. CDR1 DFQATT and CDR2 SNEGSKA come from the germline V gene (reference sequence). Deletions cut 1 base from V and 8 bases from J, with 8 bases between. CDR3 size: 11 residues. CDR3 sequence (DNA): TGCAGTGCTAGAGTAGACACCGGCTACACCTTC. This codes for CSARVDTGYTF.

J is TRBJ2-3 and V is TRBV7-2; 7 bases map to TRBD1. This CDR3 is 16 amino acids long. V shed 5 bases, J shed 4 bases, and the junction held 12 bases outside the gene matches. Germline CDR1 reads SGHTA; CDR2 reads FQGNSA. CDR3 DNA: TGTGCCAGCAGCAGATCAGGGGGTGCTAACCCAGATACGCAGTATTTT. This encodes CASSRSGGANPDTQYF. Using reference TRBV7-2 and TRBJ2-3 for the parts outside the CDR3, the full variable domain is GAGVSQSPSNKVTEKGKDVELRCDPISGHTALYWYRQSLGQGLEFLIYFQGNSAPDKSGLPSDRFSAERTGGSVSTLTIQRTQQEDSAVYLCASSRSGGANPDTQYFGPGTRLTVL.

In its sample, this clone was seen once. V and J are TRBV19 and TRBJ2-3; D call uncertain. This CDR3 is 14 amino acids long. The ends were cut back, 5 bases at V and 3 bases at J, with 12 bases in the middle. Germline V gene data show CDR1 as LNHDA and CDR2 as SQIVND (reference sequence). CDR3 residues: CASSPAVGTDTQYF. The DNA for the CDR3 is TGTGCCAGTAGTCCTGCGGTCGGGACAGATACGCAGTATTTT.

This clone was observed a single time. The chain is built from TRBV4-1 and TRBJ1-2, with TRBD1 identical over 7 bases. Germline trimming cut 4 bases from V and 5 bases from J; bases unmatched to any gene: 7. The CDR3 is 14 residues long. CDR1 and CDR2 from the germline V gene are MGHRA and YSYEKL. The CDR3 nucleotides are TGCGCCAGCAGCCCAGGGGGAATGGGGTATGGCTACACCTTC. Amino acid sequence: CASSPGGMGYGYTF.

This sequence joins TRBV4-3 and TRBJ2-7; D may be TRBD2 (6 bases). The germline gives CDR1 LGHNA, CDR2 YSLEER. With 4 bases removed from V and 2 bases from J, the gap between germline ends came to 12 bases. This CDR3 is built from 14 residues. CDR3 region: CASSPFGGAYEQYF. CDR3 nucleotide sequence: TGCGCCAGCAGCCCGTTTGGAGGGGCCTACGAGCAGTACTTC.

Only a few counts were recorded for this clone. The J gene is TRBJ1-1, the V gene TRBV11-2; TRBD1 might be the D (6 bases). The germline V gene encodes CDR1 SGHAT and CDR2 FQNNGV. The CDR3 is made up of 17 amino acids. Trimming took 0 bases from V and 10 from J, leaving 24 bases between them. As DNA, the CDR3 is TGTGCCAGCAGCTTAGATCGGTTGACAGGAGTGACATCCGGAGCTTTCTTT. This encodes CASSLDRLTGVTSGAFF.

The sample holds one count of this clone. The chain combines TRBV6-5 with TRBJ2-5, with D perhaps matching TRBD1 (7 bases). The ends were cut back, 5 bases at V and 5 bases at J, with 15 bases in the middle. The germline V gene encodes CDR1 MNHEY and CDR2 SVGAGI. The CDR3 is 14 amino acids. CDR3 protein: CASSRQGGRETQYF. The CDR3 coding sequence is TGTGCCAGCAGTAGACAGGGAGGTCGGGAGACCCAGTACTTC.

There are a few counts of this clone. The chain carries TRBV19 and TRBJ1-1; 7 bases are shared with TRBD1. This CDR3 has 16 amino acids. The germline CDR1 and CDR2 sequences are LNHDA and SQIVND (reference sequence). V trimming: 6 bases; J trimming: 4 bases; junction bases outside the gene matches: 14. The CDR3: CASRTGTQGGFTEAFF. CDR3 bases: TGTGCCAGTAGAACCGGGACTCAGGGGGGTTTCACTGAAGCTTTCTTT.

V gene TRBV19 combines with J gene TRBJ2-7, with 8 nucleotides matching TRBD1. CDR3 size: 15 residues. Unmatched junction bases numbered 11, after V lost 4 bases and J lost 6 bases. Germline lookup yields CDR1 LNHDA and CDR2 SQIVND (reference sequence). CDR3 bases: TGTGCCAGTAGTAAACAGGGGGTAAGGGGCGGCGAGCAGTACTTC. Its protein is CASSKQGVRGGEQYF.

The chain recombines TRBV19 with TRBJ1-4; D unresolved. The CDR3 is 14 amino acids. Germline-derived CDR1 and CDR2 are LNHDA and SQIVND (reference sequence). Trimming removed 3 bases from V and 5 bases from J, with 10 bases in between. The CDR3 nucleotides read TGTGCCAGTAGTATTCTTTCAGAAAATGAAAAACTGTTTTTT. It specifies CASSILSENEKLFF.

The rearrangement links TRBV6-6 to TRBJ2-1, with 11 positions matching TRBD2. The CDR3 is made up of 15 amino acids. V lost 6 bases and J lost 4; bases outside the gene matches: 5. Germline V gene lookup returns CDR1 MNHNY and CDR2 SVGAGI (reference sequence). The CDR3 DNA follows: TGTGCCAGCAGCCCCGGGACTAGCGGATACAATGAGCAGTTCTTC. It translates to CASSPGTSGYNEQFF.

This chain links TRBV12-5 with TRBJ2-6; weak D call: TRBD2 (5 bases). Germline V gives CDR1 LGHNT, CDR2 FRNRAP. The CDR3 extends over 14 amino acids. Trimming stripped 6 bases from V and 2 bases from J, with 8 bases between. This CDR3 is CASGPGAGANVLTF. CDR3 nucleotides: TGTGCTAGTGGCCCCGGGGCTGGGGCCAACGTCCTGACTTTC.

This chain links TRBV2 with TRBJ1-2; tentatively, D is TRBD1 (5 bases). Germline V gives CDR1 SNHLY, CDR2 FYNNEI. V was cut by 7 bases and J by 3 bases, with 12 bases left in between. The CDR3 runs 13 residues. The chain's CDR3 is CASITQVDYGYTF. The DNA for the CDR3 is TGTGCCAGCATTACACAGGTCGACTATGGCTACACCTTC. The full variable domain, in which reference TRBV2 and TRBJ1-2 provide the parts outside the CDR3, is EPEVTQTPSHQVTQMGQEVILRCVPISNHLYFYWYRQILGQKVEFLVSFYNNEISEKSEIFDDQFSVERPDGSNFTLKIRSTKLEDSAMYFCASITQVDYGYTFGSGTRLTVV.

The chain employs TRBV5-1 and TRBJ1-1; TRBD1 aligns across 7 bases. Germline V CDR1 and CDR2: SGHRS, YFSETQ. CDR3 size: 15 residues. Trimming took 3 bases from V and 3 from J; bases not matched to a gene: 8. The CDR3 DNA reads TGCGCCAGCAGCTCACAGGGGATAAGGGACACTGAAGCTTTCTTT. This translates into CASSSQGIRDTEAFF.

V usage is TRBV7-9 and J usage is TRBJ2-1, with no clear D. Germline lookup yields CDR1 SEHNR and CDR2 FQNEAQ (reference sequence). CDR3 length equals 13 residues. Trimming pared 5 bases from V and 2 bases from J, leaving 7 bases between. The CDR3, as DNA: TGTGCCAGCAGCATTGACACCTACAATGAGCAGTTCTTC. Translation gives CASSIDTYNEQFF.

The chain recombines TRBV6-5 with TRBJ2-7, with a weak D call TRBD2 (6 bases). V dropped 6 bases and J dropped 4 bases, with 13 bases sitting between them. CDR1 MNHEY and CDR2 SVGAGI come from the germline V gene. CDR3 length equals 13 residues. CDR3 nucleotide sequence: TGTGCCAGCAGCGTAGCTGGGGGGTACGAGCAGTACTTC. Its protein product is CASSVAGGYEQYF.

The chain combines TRBV6-5 with TRBJ1-1; 7 positions match TRBD1. After removal of 6 bases from V and 6 bases from J, the junction contained 4 bases not matched to a gene. Germline CDR1 and CDR2: MNHEY and SVGAGI. CDR3 length equals 12 residues. The CDR3 region is CASSAGGPEAFF. Written as DNA, the CDR3 is TGTGCCAGCAGCGCAGGGGGGCCTGAAGCTTTCTTT.

Regarding this clone: The same CDR3 is also encoded by other DNA sequences in this sample. The chain combines TRBV6-5 with TRBJ1-1, with 7 bases identical to TRBD1. The CDR3 has 14 residues. After removal of 6 bases from V and 2 bases from J, the junction contained 6 bases not matched to a gene. Germline CDR1 is MNHEY and CDR2 is SVGAGI. The CDR3, as DNA: TGTGCCAGCAGACCCGACAGGGCCAACACTGAAGCTTTCTTT. It encodes CASRPDRANTEAFF.

The rearrangement uses TRBV6-2 or TRBV6-3 and TRBJ1-2; D not certain. CDR3 length: 12 residues. CDR1 and CDR2 from the germline V gene are MNHEY and SVGEGT. Trimming left V 0 bases short and J 5 bases short, with 4 bases between. In DNA, the CDR3 is TGTGCCAGCAGTTACTCCTTTTATGGCTACACCTTC. It translates to CASSYSFYGYTF.

This clone was observed a single time. The V gene is TRBV6-2 or TRBV6-3, the J gene TRBJ2-7; 8 bases are shared with TRBD1. The V segment lost 6 bases and the J segment 3 bases; nucleotides outside the gene matches: 7. Germline V CDR1 and CDR2: MNHEY, SVGEGT. The CDR3 has 14 residues. The chain's CDR3 is CASSLTGQDYEQYF. CDR3 DNA sequence: TGTGCCAGCAGCTTAACGGGACAGGACTACGAGCAGTACTTC.

The rearrangement links TRBV6-1 to TRBJ1-2, with D hard to call. V lost 2 bases to trimming and J lost 5 bases, with 21 bases between them. CDR1 and CDR2 from the germline V gene are MNHNS and SASEGT. This CDR3 spans 17 amino acids. The CDR3 coding sequence is TGTGCCAGCAGTGAAAGGCGGTTGAGCTCGGCCCCGTATGGCTACACCTTC. Residues: CASSERRLSSAPYGYTF.

The V and J genes are TRBV7-9 and TRBJ2-7; 7 positions match TRBD1. This CDR3 contains 15 residues. Unmatched junction bases numbered 7, after V lost 3 bases and J lost 2 bases. The germline gives CDR1 SEHNR, CDR2 FQNEAQ (reference sequence). The CDR3 region is CASSLYGTETYEQYF. CDR3 DNA sequence: TGTGCCAGCAGCTTGTACGGGACAGAGACCTACGAGCAGTACTTC.

The chain combines TRBV2 with TRBJ1-4, with unresolved D. V dropped 6 bases and J dropped 12 bases, with 14 bases sitting between them. Germline CDR1 reads SNHLY; CDR2 reads FYNNEI. This CDR3 spans 12 amino acids. This CDR3 reads CASSGPPRELFF. CDR3 in DNA: TGTGCCAGCAGCGGGCCCCCGAGGGAACTGTTTTTT.

This clone showed up just once. The chain uses TRBV6-6 and TRBJ2-7; a possible D gene is TRBD1 (6 bases). Germline CDR1 MNHNY, CDR2 SVGAGI (reference sequence). V was clipped by 6 bases and J by 6 bases, with 12 bases between them. The CDR3 has 12 residues. CDR3 sequence (DNA): TGTGCCAGCAGCTCTTACAGGGTCGAGCAGTACTTC. Translation: CASSSYRVEQYF.

The chain carries TRBV10-3 and TRBJ1-1; possible D gene TRBD1, 6 bases. Germline loops: CDR1 ENHRY, CDR2 SYGVKD. Trimming left V 6 bases short and J 5 bases short, with 19 bases between. The CDR3 covers 15 residues. The CDR3 spells CAISTLGGSNTEAFF. The DNA for the CDR3 is TGTGCCATCAGCACCTTAGGGGGATCGAATACTGAAGCTTTCTTT.

The chain couples TRBV6-5 to TRBJ2-2, with 8 bases that match TRBD1. V dropped 6 bases and J dropped 3; count of bases not matched to a gene: 3. There are 14 residues in the CDR3. Looked up from germline, CDR1 is MNHEY and CDR2 is SVGAGI. The CDR3 loop is CASSRGRDTGELFF. The CDR3 DNA sequence: TGTGCCAGCAGCAGGGGGCGGGACACCGGGGAGCTGTTTTTT.